The clone carrying this T cell receptor beta chain was seen more than once but under ten times. What it recognizes is unknown. The V gene end was trimmed by 0 bases and the J gene end by 12 bases; junction bases not matched to a gene: 14. Germline V lookup: CDR1 GTSNPN, CDR2 SVGIG (reference sequence). The CDR3 sequence is 15 residues long. TCR libraries were built in bulk with a published protocol and specific TCR primers. Each CDR3 protein is one row after TCRdb ran MiXCR on the PCR reads. Seen here are approximately 590,000 distinct CDR3 sequences, about 25% observed once, and the top ten hold 0.75% to 0.8%. The sample belongs to a study of molecular identifiers for immune sequencing clone quantification. The naive CD8 libraries originated from between roughly 18,000 and 1,100,000 sorted cells and drew on 10%, 30% or 50% RNA. Study-wide results and caveats: In naive cells, under 1% of molecules belonged to clones above 20 RNA copies, against over 97% in effector cells. Researchers reportedly could pick up spiked Jurkat TCR RNA from one cell mixed into about a million naive cells.

The clonotype originates from a human donor in good health. Some libraries in this study had Jurkat cell RNA spiked in. The rearrangement joins TRBV30 to TRBJ2-1, with 7 nucleotides matching TRBD1. The sequencing input was naive CD8+ T cells from blood, with Jurkat cell RNA spiked in. Specified subset: FACS-sorted CD8+CD4-CCR7+CD45RA+ naive T cells. The CDR3 DNA reads TGTGCCTGGAGTGTACCCCGACAGGGATGGGATCGGCAGTTCTTC. This sequence encodes CAWSVPRQGWDRQFF. Filled out from reference TRBV30 and TRBJ2-1, the complete variable domain reads SQTIHQWPATLVQPVGSPLSLECTVEGTSNPNLYWYRQAAGRGLQLLFYSVGIGQISSEVPQNLSASRPQDRQFILSSKKLLLSDSGFYLCAWSVPRQGWDRQFFGPGTRLTVL.